This TCR beta chain comes out of a study of blood T cell repertoires in COVID-19. Overall study context: Sites across the United States, Italy and Spain contributed samples from acute and convalescent COVID-19. T cells, B-cell-depleted T cells, or PBMCs supplied cDNA or gDNA.

In the original workflow: Reference gene primer amplification yielded estimated nucleated cell counts. The table came from immunoSEQ multiplex PCR; TCRdb's copy has only in-frame clones and leaves some out. D and trimming come from the DNA, and the V and J calls and clone size come from that table. The sample includes around 100,000 clones, around 86% seen only once; the top ten take 7% to 9.5%. The CDR3 extends over 14 amino acids. The ends were cut back, 7 bases at V and 0 bases at J, with 16 bases in the middle. CDR1 is SQVTM, CDR2 ANQGSEA, per germline. This TCR was sampled from a man between 65 and 85 years old with acute or convalescent COVID-19. The chain uses TRBV29-1 and TRBJ2-7; D gene unclear. The material sequenced was peripheral blood. The CDR3 spells CSALGLRPSYEQYF. CDR3 coding DNA: TGCAGCGCCCTTGGGCTAAGGCCCTCCTACGAGCAGTACTTC.